This is a list of T cell receptor beta chains from one sample in a study of blood T cell repertoires in COVID-19. The method was immunoSEQ multiplex PCR; TCRdb's version includes in-frame clones alone and lacks a portion of them. The sample shows fewer than 200,000 clones, 88% of them seen only once. Sequenced material: peripheral blood. The receptors were sampled from a man aged 60 to 69 with acute or convalescent COVID-19. Each CDR3 is given with its conserved first and last residue. D genes are given only for firm matches. Rows may omit the clone size; those that give it use once, few, many or a size class.

DNA: TGTGCCAGCAGCTTAGGGCGGGGGTACGAGCAGTACTTC
CDR3: CASSLGRGYEQYF
size: .
J: TRBJ2-7
D: TRBD2
V: TRBV11-2

DNA: TGTGCCAGCAGCTTAGAGAGGGTTACTGAAGCTTTCTTT
CDR3: CASSLERVTEAFF
size: .
J: TRBJ1-1
D: .
V: TRBV11-2

DNA: TGTGCCAGTAGTATCGGTGTTCCCGGTTCACCCCTCCACTTT
CDR3: CASSIGVPGSPLHF
size: .
J: TRBJ1-6
D: .
V: TRBV19

DNA: TGTGCCACCCCACTAGCGGGGGGTTACGAGCAGTACTTC
CDR3: CATPLAGGYEQYF
size: .
J: TRBJ2-7
D: TRBD2
V: TRBV11-3

DNA: TGTGCCAGTAGTCCCCGGGCGGGTCTTCAGCCCCAGCATTTT
CDR3: CASSPRAGLQPQHF
size: once
J: TRBJ1-5
D: .
V: TRBV19

DNA: TGTGCCAGCAGCTTCGGGACTAGCGGCTACAATGAGCAGTTCTTC
CDR3: CASSFGTSGYNEQFF
size: .
J: TRBJ2-1
D: TRBD2
V: TRBV11-1

DNA: TGTGCCACCAGCAGAGATCAAGATGACAGGCCCCCCGGCGGATACAATGAGCAGTTCTTC
CDR3: CATSRDQDDRPPGGYNEQFF
size: .
J: TRBJ2-1
D: .
V: TRBV15

DNA: TGTGCCAGTAGTTTCCTGGGTGGGCCCGCTGGAAACACCATATATTTT
CDR3: CASSFLGGPAGNTIYF
size: .
J: TRBJ1-3
D: .
V: TRBV19

DNA: TGTGCCACCACGGACAGTTACAATGAGCAGTTCTTC
CDR3: CATTDSYNEQFF
size: .
J: TRBJ2-1
D: .
V: TRBV12-3/TRBV12-4

DNA: TGTGCCAGCAGCGTAGGGACAGGGGGCGGCACTAATGAAAAACTGTTTTTT
CDR3: CASSVGTGGGTNEKLFF
size: .
J: TRBJ1-4
D: TRBD1
V: TRBV9

DNA: TGTGCCAGCAGCTTAGCGGGTAGCGGGAGCAGCGAGCAGTACTTC
CDR3: CASSLAGSGSSEQYF
size: .
J: TRBJ2-7
D: TRBD2
V: TRBV7-2

DNA: TGTGCCAGCAGCTTAAGCAGGGGGAGAGATACGCAGTATTTT
CDR3: CASSLSRGRDTQYF
size: .
J: TRBJ2-3
D: TRBD1
V: TRBV7-3

DNA: TGTGCCAGCAGCTTGGGGTCAGGGGGGCGGACTGAAGCTTTCTTT
CDR3: CASSLGSGGRTEAFF
size: .
J: TRBJ1-1
D: TRBD1
V: TRBV5-5

DNA: TGTGCCAGCAGCCCCGGGGGGAATCAAGATACGCAGTATTTT
CDR3: CASSPGGNQDTQYF
size: once
J: TRBJ2-3
D: TRBD2
V: TRBV6-2/TRBV6-3

DNA: TGCGCCAGCAGCTTGTCCCGAGGGTCCGGGGACTATGGCTACACCTTC
CDR3: CASSLSRGSGDYGYTF
size: .
J: TRBJ1-2
D: .
V: TRBV5-1

DNA: TGTGCCAGCAGTTATTGGAGTTCCTCTGGAAACACCATATATTTT
CDR3: CASSYWSSSGNTIYF
size: .
J: TRBJ1-3
D: .
V: TRBV6-2/TRBV6-3

DNA: TGTGCCAGCAGCCCCTCAGGGGGAAACGGCTACACCTTC
CDR3: CASSPSGGNGYTF
size: .
J: TRBJ1-2
D: TRBD1
V: TRBV14

DNA: TGTGCCAGCGGGGTGGACAGGGTGCAAGAGACCCAGTACTTC
CDR3: CASGVDRVQETQYF
size: .
J: TRBJ2-5
D: TRBD1
V: TRBV2

DNA: TGTGCCAGCAGTGAAAGTAGGCAGGGGAATGAAAAACTGTTTTTT
CDR3: CASSESRQGNEKLFF
size: .
J: TRBJ1-4
D: .
V: TRBV25-1

DNA: TGTGCCAGCAGTTTCACCGGGACAGGGGATCACGAGCAGTACTTC
CDR3: CASSFTGTGDHEQYF
size: .
J: TRBJ2-7
D: TRBD1
V: TRBV6-2/TRBV6-3

DNA: TGTGCCAGCAGCTTATGGGAGGGCCGTGAGACCCAGTACTTC
CDR3: CASSLWEGRETQYF
size: .
J: TRBJ2-5
D: TRBD2
V: TRBV7-2

DNA: TGTGCCAGCAGTTACCTCGTAGAGGGGACCCAGTACTTC
CDR3: CASSYLVEGTQYF
size: .
J: TRBJ2-5
D: .
V: TRBV6-5

DNA: TGCGCCAGCAGCCAAGATCGCAATAGCGTAGGCAATGAGCAGTTCTTC
CDR3: CASSQDRNSVGNEQFF
size: once
J: TRBJ2-1
D: .
V: TRBV4-3

DNA: TGCGCCAGCCTACTCGGCGGGAACACTGAAGCTTTCTTT
CDR3: CASLLGGNTEAFF
size: .
J: TRBJ1-1
D: .
V: TRBV5-1

DNA: TGTGCCAGCAGGGCCGGGACAGGGGGCATGAACACTGAAGCTTTCTTT
CDR3: CASRAGTGGMNTEAFF
size: few
J: TRBJ1-1
D: TRBD1
V: TRBV5-4

DNA: TGTGCCTGGCACAGGGATTTCGGAACTGAAGCTTTCTTT
CDR3: CAWHRDFGTEAFF
size: .
J: TRBJ1-1
D: .
V: TRBV30

DNA: TGTGCCAGCAGTTACGGGACAGGGGGGAATTCACCCCTCCACTTT
CDR3: CASSYGTGGNSPLHF
size: .
J: TRBJ1-6
D: TRBD1
V: TRBV6-5

DNA: TGCGCCAGCAGCTTGACCCCGACAGGGGTAGAGACCCAGTACTTC
CDR3: CASSLTPTGVETQYF
size: few
J: TRBJ2-5
D: TRBD1
V: TRBV5-1

DNA: TGTGCCAGCTCACCACCGTCGGGGAATGAGCAGTTCTTC
CDR3: CASSPPSGNEQFF
size: .
J: TRBJ2-1
D: .
V: TRBV18

DNA: TGTGCCTGGAGAGCACAGGGGGTCGCTGAAGCTTTCTTT
CDR3: CAWRAQGVAEAFF
size: .
J: TRBJ1-1
D: TRBD1
V: TRBV30

DNA: TGTGCCAGCAGCTTTCTCACAGGGAGGGGAACTGAAGCTTTCTTT
CDR3: CASSFLTGRGTEAFF
size: .
J: TRBJ1-1
D: .
V: TRBV7-9

DNA: TGTGCCAGCAGCCCAGGACTCTTTGCGAAGACCGGGGAGCTGTTTTTT
CDR3: CASSPGLFAKTGELFF
size: few
J: TRBJ2-2
D: .
V: TRBV5-4

DNA: TGTGCCAGCAGTGTACCCTCCCAGGTTAGCAATCAGCCCCAGCATTTT
CDR3: CASSVPSQVSNQPQHF
size: .
J: TRBJ1-5
D: .
V: TRBV28

DNA: TGTGCCAGCAGCCCGGGACAGGGAGTATTTTATGGCTACACCTTC
CDR3: CASSPGQGVFYGYTF
size: .
J: TRBJ1-2
D: TRBD1
V: TRBV5-6

DNA: TGTGCCAGCAGTTTATCGGTTTCACAGACCGTTGAAGCTTTCTTT
CDR3: CASSLSVSQTVEAFF
size: .
J: TRBJ1-1
D: .
V: TRBV27

DNA: TGTGCCAGCGGCGACAGTCTCCCTGAAGCTTTCTTT
CDR3: CASGDSLPEAFF
size: .
J: TRBJ1-1
D: .
V: TRBV27

DNA: TGTGCCATCAGTGAGTATGGAGGGGTAGAGACCCAGTACTTC
CDR3: CAISEYGGVETQYF
size: .
J: TRBJ2-5
D: .
V: TRBV10-3

DNA: TGCGCCAGCAGCCAAGATCGACAGGGGATGAACACTGAAGCTTTCTTT
CDR3: CASSQDRQGMNTEAFF
size: .
J: TRBJ1-1
D: TRBD1
V: TRBV4-3

DNA: TGTGCCAGCAGCGCACACAGGGGACAGGACAATTCACCCCTCCACTTT
CDR3: CASSAHRGQDNSPLHF
size: .
J: TRBJ1-6
D: TRBD1
V: TRBV9

DNA: TGTGCCACCAGTGATTTGCAAGGAGTCGGGACAGAGAACACCGGGGAGCTGTTTTTT
CDR3: CATSDLQGVGTENTGELFF
size: once
J: TRBJ2-2
D: TRBD1
V: TRBV24-1

DNA: TGTGCCAGCAGCCCCGCCACTTTAAGCTCCTACGAGCAGTACTTC
CDR3: CASSPATLSSYEQYF
size: .
J: TRBJ2-7
D: .
V: TRBV7-6

DNA: TGTGCCAGCAGTGAACGGGACAGGGGGTTAGGCTACACCTTC
CDR3: CASSERDRGLGYTF
size: .
J: TRBJ1-2
D: TRBD1
V: TRBV2

DNA: TGTGCCATCGCCCCGACAGGGACCAACTATGGCTACACCTTC
CDR3: CAIAPTGTNYGYTF
size: once
J: TRBJ1-2
D: TRBD1
V: TRBV10-3

DNA: TGTGCCACTAGCGGGTCCCAAGAGACCCAGTACTTC
CDR3: CATSGSQETQYF
size: .
J: TRBJ2-5
D: TRBD2
V: TRBV2

DNA: TGTGCCAGCAGCACGTGGGGGGGCCCCACAGATACGCAGTATTTT
CDR3: CASSTWGGPTDTQYF
size: once
J: TRBJ2-3
D: .
V: TRBV7-9